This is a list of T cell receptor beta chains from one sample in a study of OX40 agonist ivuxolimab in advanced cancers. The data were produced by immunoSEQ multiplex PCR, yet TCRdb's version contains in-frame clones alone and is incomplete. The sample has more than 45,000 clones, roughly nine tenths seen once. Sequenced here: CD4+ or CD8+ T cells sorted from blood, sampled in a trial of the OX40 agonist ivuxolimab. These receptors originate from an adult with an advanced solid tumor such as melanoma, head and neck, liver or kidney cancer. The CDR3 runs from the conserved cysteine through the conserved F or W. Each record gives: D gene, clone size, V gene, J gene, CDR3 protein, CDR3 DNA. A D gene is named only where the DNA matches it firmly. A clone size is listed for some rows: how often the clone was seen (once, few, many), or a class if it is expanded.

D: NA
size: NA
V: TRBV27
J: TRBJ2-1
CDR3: CASSLSQRAYNEQFF
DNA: TGTGCCAGCAGTTTAAGCCAGCGGGCTTACAATGAGCAGTTCTTC

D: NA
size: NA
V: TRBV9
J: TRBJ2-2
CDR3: CASSWSPETNTGELFF
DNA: TGTGCCAGCAGCTGGTCGCCCGAAACGAACACCGGGGAGCTGTTTTTT

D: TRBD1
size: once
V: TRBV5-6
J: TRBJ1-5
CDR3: CASSSGQGGQPQHF
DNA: TGTGCCAGCAGCTCAGGACAGGGCGGCCAGCCCCAGCATTTT

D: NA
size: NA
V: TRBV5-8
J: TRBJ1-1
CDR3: CASSLVVGNTEAFF
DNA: TGTGCCAGCAGCTTGGTGGTGGGAAACACTGAAGCTTTCTTT

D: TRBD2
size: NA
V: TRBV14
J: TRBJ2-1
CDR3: CASSREGLRDEQFF
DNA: TGTGCCAGCAGCCGGGAGGGCCTCAGGGATGAGCAGTTCTTC

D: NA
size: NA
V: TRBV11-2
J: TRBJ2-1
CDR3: CASSLVMTRTEQFF
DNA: TGTGCCAGCAGCTTAGTAATGACGCGGACTGAGCAGTTCTTC

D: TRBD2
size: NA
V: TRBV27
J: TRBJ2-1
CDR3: CASSLSSGSSYNEQFF
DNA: TGTGCCAGCAGTTTATCTAGCGGGAGCTCCTACAATGAGCAGTTCTTC

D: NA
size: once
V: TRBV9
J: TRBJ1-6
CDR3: CASSVGEGNSPLHF
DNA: TGTGCCAGCAGCGTAGGGGAAGGGAATTCACCCCTCCACTTT

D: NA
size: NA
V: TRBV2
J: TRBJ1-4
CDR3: CASSLGGEKLFF
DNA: TGTGCCAGCAGTCTTGGAGGGGAAAAACTGTTTTTT

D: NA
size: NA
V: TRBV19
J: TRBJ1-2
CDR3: CASSIIGSSGTSNYGYTF
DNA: TGTGCCAGTAGTATAATCGGTTCATCCGGGACATCTAACTATGGCTACACCTTC

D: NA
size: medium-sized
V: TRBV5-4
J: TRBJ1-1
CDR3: CASSLGLNTEAFF
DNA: TGTGCCAGCAGCTTGGGCCTGAACACTGAAGCTTTCTTT

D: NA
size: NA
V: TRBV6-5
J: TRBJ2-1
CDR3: CASSPYAGTNEQFF
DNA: TGTGCCAGCAGCCCTTATGCGGGGACCAATGAGCAGTTCTTC

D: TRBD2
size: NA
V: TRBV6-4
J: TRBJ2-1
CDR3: CASSWTSGSVNEQFF
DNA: TGTGCCAGCAGTTGGACTAGCGGGAGTGTGAATGAGCAGTTCTTC

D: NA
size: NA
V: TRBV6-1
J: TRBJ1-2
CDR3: CASSEALHEGVIYGYTF
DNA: TGTGCCAGCAGTGAAGCTCTCCACGAGGGGGTTATCTATGGCTACACCTTC

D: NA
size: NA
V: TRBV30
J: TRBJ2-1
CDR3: CAWSGTTDIEQFF
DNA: TGTGCCTGGAGTGGGACGACGGATATAGAGCAGTTCTTC

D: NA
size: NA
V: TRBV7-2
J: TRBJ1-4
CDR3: CASSLEIGLNEKLFF
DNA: TGTGCCAGCAGCTTAGAGATAGGGCTAAATGAAAAACTGTTTTTT

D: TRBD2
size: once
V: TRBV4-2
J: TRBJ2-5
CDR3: CASSQGLAGGETQYF
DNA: TGTGCCAGCAGCCAAGGACTAGCGGGAGGGGAGACCCAGTACTTC

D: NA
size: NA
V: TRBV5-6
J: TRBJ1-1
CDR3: CASSLLLGAAFF
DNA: TGTGCCAGCAGCTTGTTGCTGGGTGCAGCTTTCTTT

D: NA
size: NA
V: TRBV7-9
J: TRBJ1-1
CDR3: CASSANGAATEAFF
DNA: TGTGCCAGCAGCGCCAACGGGGCGGCCACTGAAGCTTTCTTT

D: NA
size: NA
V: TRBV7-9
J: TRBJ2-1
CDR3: CASSVQDAYNEQFF
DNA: TGTGCCAGCAGCGTACAGGATGCCTACAATGAGCAGTTCTTC

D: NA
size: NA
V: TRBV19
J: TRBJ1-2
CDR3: CASTHSERNYGYTF
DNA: TGTGCCAGTACCCACAGTGAACGTAACTATGGCTACACCTTC

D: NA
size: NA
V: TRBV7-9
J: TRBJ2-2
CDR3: CASSPTGPGELFF
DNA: TGTGCCAGCAGCCCTACAGGGCCCGGGGAGCTGTTTTTT

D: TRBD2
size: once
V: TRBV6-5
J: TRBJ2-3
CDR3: CASSYSTAGRDTQYF
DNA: TGTGCCAGCAGTTACTCGACAGCGGGGCGAGATACGCAGTATTTT

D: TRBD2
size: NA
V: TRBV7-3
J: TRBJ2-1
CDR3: CASSLYSGSMYNEQFF
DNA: TGTGCCAGCAGCCTGTATAGCGGGAGTATGTACAATGAGCAGTTCTTC

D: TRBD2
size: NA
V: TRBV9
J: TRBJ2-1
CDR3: CASSVGQRLADEQFF
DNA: TGTGCCAGCAGCGTGGGGCAAAGGCTAGCGGATGAGCAGTTCTTC

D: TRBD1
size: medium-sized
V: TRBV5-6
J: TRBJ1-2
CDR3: CASSSGTGLSGYTF
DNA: TGTGCCAGCAGTAGTGGGACAGGGCTCTCTGGCTACACCTTC

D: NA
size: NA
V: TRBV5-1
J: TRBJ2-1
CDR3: CASSLRVAGRQFF
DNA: TGCGCCAGCAGCTTGAGGGTGGCGGGCAGGCAGTTCTTC

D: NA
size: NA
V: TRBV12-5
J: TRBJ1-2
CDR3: CASGPGPSSIGYTF
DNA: TGTGCTAGTGGACCCGGACCCTCCTCTATAGGGTACACCTTC

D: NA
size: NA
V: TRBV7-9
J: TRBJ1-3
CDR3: CASSLGIGGNTIYF
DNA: TGTGCCAGCAGCTTAGGGATTGGTGGAAACACCATATATTTT

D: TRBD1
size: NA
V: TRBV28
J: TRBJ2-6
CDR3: CASIKQGFPSGANVLTF
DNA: TGTGCCAGCATAAAACAGGGGTTTCCCTCTGGGGCCAACGTCCTGACTTTC

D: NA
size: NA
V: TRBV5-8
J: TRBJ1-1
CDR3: CASSFGGTMNTEAFF
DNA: TGTGCCAGCAGCTTTGGAGGGACAATGAACACTGAAGCTTTCTTT

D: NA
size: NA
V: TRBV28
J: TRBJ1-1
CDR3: CASTLSGGWTEAFF
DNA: TGTGCCAGCACCCTCTCGGGGGGTTGGACTGAAGCTTTCTTT

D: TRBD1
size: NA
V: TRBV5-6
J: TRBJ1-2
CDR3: CASSSGQGVYGYTF
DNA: TGTGCCAGCAGCTCCGGACAGGGCGTCTATGGCTACACCTTC

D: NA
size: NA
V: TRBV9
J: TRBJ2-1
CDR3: CASSVDNPSYNEQFF
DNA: TGTGCCAGCAGCGTAGATAATCCCTCCTACAATGAGCAGTTCTTC

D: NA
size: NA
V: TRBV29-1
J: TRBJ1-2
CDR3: CSVPTGLSYTF
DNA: TGCAGCGTTCCGACAGGTTTAAGCTACACCTTC

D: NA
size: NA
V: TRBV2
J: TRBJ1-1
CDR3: CATGRNTEAFF
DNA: TGTGCCACCGGGAGGAACACTGAAGCTTTCTTT

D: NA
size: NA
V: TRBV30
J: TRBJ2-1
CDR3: CAWSVLGGLVDEQFF
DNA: TGTGCCTGGAGTGTACTTGGGGGCCTGGTCGATGAGCAGTTCTTC

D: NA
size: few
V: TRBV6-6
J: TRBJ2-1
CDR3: CASTHSHNEQFF
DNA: TGTGCCAGCACCCACAGTCACAATGAGCAGTTCTTC

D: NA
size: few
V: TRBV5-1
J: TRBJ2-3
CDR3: CASSSRLGEATDTQYF
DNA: TGCGCCAGCAGCTCCCGTTTGGGGGAGGCTACAGATACGCAGTATTTT

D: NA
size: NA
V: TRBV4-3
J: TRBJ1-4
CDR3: CASSQYTTEGTNEKLFF
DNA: TGCGCCAGCAGCCAATATACGACAGAAGGAACTAATGAAAAACTGTTTTTT

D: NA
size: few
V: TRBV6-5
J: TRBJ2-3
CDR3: CARNRASDTQYF
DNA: TGTGCCAGAAACCGAGCCTCAGATACGCAGTATTTT

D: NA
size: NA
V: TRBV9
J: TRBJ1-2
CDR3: CASSVDSYGGNYGYTF
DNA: TGTGCCAGCAGCGTAGATTCCTATGGCGGGAACTATGGCTACACCTTC